The clone carrying this T cell receptor (beta chain) was counted many times. The V gene's germline CDR1 is MGHRA and CDR2 YSYEKL. V shed 1 base and J shed 4 bases, with 11 bases lying between them. This CDR3 has 15 residues. This entry is derived from a study of CD8+CD57+ T cells in acquired aplastic anemia. Background on the study: An average of 3.2 ug of DNA was obtained from sorted CD4+ and CD8+ cells. Healthy donors averaged approximately 10 million reads for CD4+ cells.

CDR3 and TCR beta VDJ profiling relied on a genomic DNA template. One entry per CDR3 protein, called by TCRdb with MiXCR from the reads. This repertoire shows some 64,000 distinct CDR3 sequences, about 50% found once; its top ten account for 2% to 3%. This clonotype was sampled from a human donor in good health, serving as a control. The chain uses TRBV4-1 and TRBJ1-5; D call uncertain. Material: sorted CD4+, CD8+, or CD8+CD57+ T cells (not recorded which) from PBMCs. CDR3 sequence (DNA): TGCGCCAGCAGCCAAGGCCGTACCGAGAATCAGCCCCAGCATTTT. As protein: CASSQGRTENQPQHF.